Following are 14 T cell receptor beta chains from one sample sequenced in a study of primary melanoma T cells and metastatic recurrence. The repertoire was sequenced with immunoSEQ multiplex PCR; TCRdb's copy has only in-frame clones and lacks some. The sample shows 170 or so clones, 60% to 65% of them seen only once. The sample consisted of melanoma tumor tissue. These receptors came from a human donor with melanoma.

This chain joins TRBV10-2 and TRBJ2-6; possible D gene TRBD2, 6 bases. Trimming removed 3 bases at V and 0 bases at J, with 21 bases between. Per the germline V gene, CDR1 is WSHSY and CDR2 is SAAADI. The CDR3 is 20 residues long. The DNA of the CDR3 is TGCGCCAGCAGTGAATCTAGTTTCGGGGGTCACTCCTCTGGGGCCAACGTCCTGACTTTC. It translates to CASSESSFGGHSSGANVLTF.

There are a few counts of this clone. The CDR3 sequence is CASSSLWDKSYEQYF. CDR3 DNA sequence: TGTGCCAGCAGTTCTCTATGGGACAAATCCTACGAGCAGTACTTC. V and J are TRBV6-8 and TRBJ2-7; the D gene is possibly TRBD1 (6 bases). The V gene lost 4 bases and the J gene lost 1 base, with 14 bases spanning the gap. CDR3 size: 15 residues. CDR1 is MNHGY, CDR2 SAAAGT, per germline.

There are a few counts of this clone. This chain links TRBV29-1 with TRBJ2-5, with 7 bases aligning to TRBD2. Germline CDR1 SQVTM, CDR2 ANQGSEA. With 1 base clipped from V and 5 bases from J, the junction kept 7 bases outside the gene matches. The CDR3 is 14 residues long. CDR3 DNA sequence: TGCAGCGTTGAAGGCAACCCCGGGGGGGAGACCCAGTACTTC. Translation gives CSVEGNPGGETQYF.

The chain has TRBV18 and TRBJ2-2; no reliable D call. V was trimmed by 1 base and J by 3 bases, leaving 18 bases between them. CDR1 and CDR2 from the germline V gene are KGHSH and LQKENI. CDR3 size: 18 residues. CDR3 amino acids: CASSPQMAPRIYTGELFF. The CDR3 DNA is TGTGCCAGCTCACCACAAATGGCCCCGCGTATATACACCGGGGAGCTGTTTTTT.

The chain carries TRBV6-8 and TRBJ1-2; 11 bases align to TRBD1. The germline CDR1 and CDR2 sequences are MNHGY and SAAAGT. There are 15 residues in the CDR3. V trimming: 6 bases; J trimming: 8 bases; junction bases outside the gene matches: 11. The CDR3 region is CASSTPGQGAPGYTF. Here the CDR3 DNA reads TGTGCCAGCAGCACTCCCGGACAGGGGGCGCCAGGCTACACCTTC.

The chain is built from TRBV25-1 and TRBJ2-7; no reliable D call. The CDR3 totals 13 residues. Trimming took off 6 bases at V and 5 bases at J, with 14 bases between the two ends. Germline CDR1 and CDR2: MGHDK and SYGVNS. The DNA for the CDR3 is TGTGCCAGCAGGGAGTCTAATAATCACGAGCAGTACTTC. The encoded protein is CASRESNNHEQYF.

The chain employs TRBV29-1 and TRBJ1-4; D remains ambiguous. There are 15 residues in the CDR3. Trimming took 7 bases from V and 0 from J, leaving 15 bases between them. Germline V lookup: CDR1 SQVTM, CDR2 ANQGSEA. The CDR3 reads CSAGRGAATNEKLFF. The CDR3, as DNA: TGCAGCGCTGGGAGAGGCGCTGCAACTAATGAAAAACTGTTTTTT.

The CDR3 DNA sequence: TGTGCCACCAGCAGAATACTAGCGGACTACGAGCAGTACTTC. Amino acids: CATSRILADYEQYF. This chain uses TRBV15 with TRBJ2-7; 8 bases agree with TRBD2. Germline loops: CDR1 LNHNV, CDR2 YYDKDF (reference sequence). The CDR3 length is 14 residues. With V trimmed by 2 bases and J by 3 bases, 3 bases remained unmatched. The full variable domain, with the rest looked up from reference TRBV15 and TRBJ2-7, is DAMVIQNPRYQVTQFGKPVTLSCSQTLNHNVMYWYQQKSSQAPKLLFHYYDKDFNNEADTPDNFQSRRPNTSFCFLDIRSPGLGDTAMYLCATSRILADYEQYFGPGTRLTVT.

The genes are TRBV7-1 and TRBJ2-5; TRBD2 matches 7 bases. TRBV7-1 counts as an open reading frame of uncertain function. The V and J ends lost 4 bases and 5 bases, in that order; junction bases with no gene match: 10. This CDR3 spans 15 amino acids. The CDR3 coding sequence is TGTGCCAGCAGCTTATCCAGGCCCGGGGGGGAGACCCAGTACTTC. Translated: CASSLSRPGGETQYF.

This chain connects TRBV19 to TRBJ2-1, with TRBD1 as a possible D gene (5 bases). The CDR3 length is 15 residues. Germline V gene sequence: CDR1 LNHDA, CDR2 SQIVND (reference sequence). V dropped 1 base and J dropped 5 bases, with 12 bases sitting between them. This CDR3 is CASSIGGNFNNEQFF. The CDR3 DNA reads as TGTGCCAGTAGTATAGGGGGCAATTTTAACAATGAGCAGTTCTTC.

The chain employs TRBV11-3 and TRBJ1-1; D not certain. The ends were cut back, 3 bases at V and 1 base at J, with 9 bases in the middle. Germline V gives CDR1 SGHNT, CDR2 YENEEA. The CDR3 length is 14 residues. The CDR3 DNA reads as TGTGCCAGCAGCTTGGATTCTGGGAACACTGAAGCTTTCTTT. Its translation: CASSLDSGNTEAFF.

V usage is TRBV11-3 and J usage is TRBJ2-3; 9 bases line up with TRBD2. The germline V gene encodes CDR1 SGHNT and CDR2 YENEEA. V gave up 5 bases and J gave up 2 bases; unmatched junction bases: 11. CDR3 length equals 17 residues. For the CDR3, the DNA is TGTGCCAGCAGCCCTTTTGGCGGGGGGGGCCACACAGATACGCAGTATTTT. This sequence encodes CASSPFGGGGHTDTQYF.

In its sample, this clone was seen a few times. The chain links TRBV19 to TRBJ2-1; 14 positions match TRBD2. Trimming took 5 bases from V and 1 from J; bases not matched to a gene: 13. This CDR3 has 20 amino acids. Germline loops: CDR1 LNHDA, CDR2 SQIVND (reference sequence). The CDR3 protein is CASSPRGGLAGVWSYNEQFF. The CDR3 DNA follows: TGTGCCAGTAGTCCGCGGGGGGGACTAGCGGGAGTTTGGTCCTACAATGAGCAGTTCTTC.

This clone rates as hyperexpanded (1% or more). The CDR3 here is CASSYGQTSGELFF. In nucleotides, the CDR3 is TGTGCCAGCAGTTACGGGCAGACCTCCGGGGAGCTGTTTTTT. The rearrangement uses TRBV6-8 and TRBJ2-2; D not resolved. Deletions cut 2 bases from V and 6 bases from J, with 10 bases between. CDR3 length: 14 residues. CDR1 MNHGY and CDR2 SAAAGT come from the germline V gene.